This note documents a single T cell receptor beta chain sequence. The antigen remains undetermined. Sampling of blood occurred at baseline, cycle 4 day 1, and cycle 7 day 1. CDR3 length equals 15 residues. The V and J ends lost 0 bases and 5 bases respectively, with 13 bases between them. Per germline, CDR1 LNHNV and CDR2 YYDKDF (reference sequence). This entry comes from a study of OX40 agonist ivuxolimab in advanced cancers. Study at large: Three individuals attained partial responses, comprising one hepatocellular carcinoma case and two cutaneous melanoma cases. Study-wide findings and caveats: Partial responders treated at 0.1-3.0 mg/kg exhibited clonal expansion among the lowest measured.

TCRdb's table, derived via immunoSEQ multiplex PCR, lists solely in-frame clones and lacks some. The repertoire consists of approximately 56,000 clones, with roughly 77% occurring once and the leading ten covering 0.69%. Material: CD4+ or CD8+ T cells sorted from blood, obtained in a trial of the OX40 agonist ivuxolimab. The chain combines TRBV15 with TRBJ2-5, with D perhaps matching TRBD1 (6 bases). This receptor was identified in an adult with an advanced solid tumor such as melanoma, head and neck, liver or kidney cancer. This CDR3 reads CATSRDPQGWETQYF. The CDR3 nucleotides are TGTGCCACCAGCAGAGATCCCCAGGGGTGGGAGACCCAGTACTTC.